One and the same sample provided the 28 T cell receptor beta chains below, sequenced in a study of blood T cells in healthy people across ages. With a J-beta primer mix and a sample-barcoded 5' primer, a second PCR ran about 7 to 12 cycles. One entry per CDR3 protein, called by TCRdb with MiXCR from the 5' RACE reads. The sample contains 1,100,000 or so distinct CDR3 sequences, 40% to 55% of which appear only once. Material: blood. These receptors were collected from a woman aged 55-69 years in good health.

This chain joins TRBV28 and TRBJ2-7; 8 bases align to TRBD2. Losses at the gene ends were 6 bases for V and 0 bases for J; bases not matched to a gene: 19. The CDR3 spans 19 residues. Germline CDR1 is MDHEN and CDR2 is SYDVKM. CDR3 sequence reads: CASSFSGGEPGRGSYEQYF. The DNA for the CDR3 is TGTGCCAGCAGCTTTTCGGGGGGGGAACCGGGACGGGGCTCCTACGAGCAGTACTTC.

This chain joins TRBV4-3 and TRBJ2-3; 12 positions agree with TRBD2. Germline values: CDR1 LGHNA, CDR2 YSLEER. J was trimmed by 6 bases and V by 1 base; bases with no gene match: 2. This CDR3 has 15 residues. CDR3 DNA sequence: TGCGCCAGCAGCCAAGGGACTAGCGGGGTCGATACGCAGTATTTT. This gives the protein CASSQGTSGVDTQYF.

CDR3 in amino acids: CASSVGVSETQYF. CDR3 DNA: TGTGCCAGCAGCGTAGGAGTATCGGAGACCCAGTACTTC. The chain recombines TRBV9 with TRBJ2-5; D is unresolved. CDR1 SGDLS and CDR2 YYNGEE come from the germline V gene. This CDR3 is 13 amino acids long. Between the trimmed V and J ends, which lost 0 bases and 5 bases, there was a span of 8 bases.

Notes on this clonotype: A read error is possible here, since a much larger clone lies one base away. This chain links TRBV20-1 with TRBJ2-1, with TRBD1 as a possible D gene (5 bases). The CDR3 sequence is 15 residues long. CDR1 and CDR2 (germline): DFQATT, SNEGSKA (reference sequence). V was cut by 5 bases and J by 2 bases, with 16 bases left in between. Here the CDR3 reads CSAFPQVGPYNEQFF. CDR3 sequence (DNA): TGCAGTGCTTTTCCACAGGTGGGGCCCTACAATGAGCAGTTCTTC.

The V gene is TRBV28, the J gene TRBJ2-3; D remains ambiguous. This CDR3 region has 13 residues. V lost 2 bases and J lost 6, with 9 bases in between. Per the germline V gene, CDR1 is MDHEN and CDR2 is SYDVKM. The CDR3 is CASSLKGYDTQYF. The CDR3 DNA follows: TGTGCCAGCAGTTTAAAGGGTTACGATACGCAGTATTTT.

The chain combines TRBV27 with TRBJ2-7, with TRBD2 matching 7 bases. This CDR3 is 16 amino acids long. V lost 6 bases and J lost 2; bases outside the gene matches: 13. Germline V gives CDR1 MNHEY, CDR2 SMNVEV (reference sequence). The CDR3 loop is CASRNPGTNGTYEQYF. As DNA, the CDR3 is TGTGCCAGCAGGAATCCCGGGACTAACGGCACCTACGAGCAGTACTTC.

The J gene is TRBJ2-7, the V gene TRBV28, with 10 bases matching TRBD1. The trim removed 6 bases at V and 6 bases at J, leaving 8 bases unmatched. CDR1 and CDR2 from the germline V gene are MDHEN and SYDVKM. The CDR3 spans 14 residues. DNA of the CDR3: TGTGCCAGCAGACAAATGGGACAGGGGAGCGAGCAGTACTTC. Translating it yields CASRQMGQGSEQYF.

A few counts support this clonotype. The V and J genes are TRBV12-3 or TRBV12-4 and TRBJ2-1, with 8 bases fitting TRBD2. This CDR3 region has 15 residues. V lost 6 bases and J lost 9; bases outside the gene matches: 13. The CDR3 sequence is CASRTQGLVKGEQFF. DNA for the CDR3: TGTGCCAGCAGGACCCAGGGACTAGTAAAGGGTGAGCAGTTCTTC.

The J gene is TRBJ1-6, the V gene TRBV28, with 8 positions matching TRBD1. The CDR3 spans 15 residues. Germline V lookup: CDR1 MDHEN, CDR2 SYDVKM. The V and J ends lost 7 bases and 11 bases, in that order; junction bases with no gene match: 13. DNA of the CDR3: TGTGCCAGCACCCACCTCGGGGCAGGGGGCCCACCCCTCCACTTT. Translating it yields CASTHLGAGGPPLHF. Variable domain in full (rest from reference TRBV28 and TRBJ1-6): DVKVTQSSRYLVKRTGEKVFLECVQDMDHENMFWYRQDPGLGLRLIYFSYDVKMKEKGDIPEGYSVSREKKERFSLILESASTNQTSMYLCASTHLGAGGPPLHFGNGTRLTVT.

The CDR3 DNA is TGTGCCTGGAGTCAGGTGCGGGAGGCACCCTACGAGCAGTACTTC. This codes for CAWSQVREAPYEQYF. V and J are TRBV30 and TRBJ2-7; 8 bases line up with TRBD2. There are 15 residues in the CDR3. Germline values: CDR1 GTSNPN, CDR2 SVGIG (reference sequence). The V gene end was trimmed by 2 bases and the J gene end by 2 bases; junction bases not matched to a gene: 8.

The rearrangement uses TRBV29-1 and TRBJ2-4, with D perhaps matching TRBD2 (6 bases). The J call may be faulty, since TRBJ2-7 better matches the DNA end. This CDR3 comprises 13 residues. Germline V gene sequence: CDR1 SQVTM, CDR2 ANQGSEA. Here the CDR3 reads CSASSAITYEQYF. Here the CDR3 DNA reads TGCAGCGCCTCTAGCGCAATTACCTACGAGCAGTACTTC.

This rearrangement joins TRBV20-1 to TRBJ1-6; 8 bases match TRBD1. The V gene's germline CDR1 is DFQATT and CDR2 SNEGSKA (reference sequence). There are 15 residues in the CDR3. J gave up 7 bases and V 6 bases, and 11 bases lay outside the gene matches. The CDR3 spells CSAQDRVVSNSPLHF. CDR3 nucleotides: TGCAGTGCCCAGGACAGGGTGGTATCGAATTCACCCCTCCACTTT.

Only a few counts were recorded for this clonotype. The CDR3 here is CAISGAGRSYNEQFF. CDR3 coding DNA: TGTGCCATCAGTGGAGCGGGACGATCCTACAATGAGCAGTTCTTC. The rearrangement joins TRBV10-3 to TRBJ2-1; 7 bases align to TRBD2. The V segment lost 4 bases and the J segment 1 base; nucleotides outside the gene matches: 4. The CDR3 runs to 15 residues. CDR1 ENHRY and CDR2 SYGVKD come from the germline V gene.

In DNA, the CDR3 is TGCGCCAGTGGCCGCAGCGGGGCAACGCAAGAGACCCAGTTCTTC. Protein: CASGRSGATQETQFF. The gene calls are TRBV5-1 and TRBJ2-1; 7 bases fit TRBD2. The CDR3 is made up of 15 amino acids. Germline assignment: CDR1 SGHRS and CDR2 YFSETQ. V gave up 8 bases and J gave up 13 bases; unmatched junction bases: 21.

A few counts support this clonotype. V usage is TRBV15 and J usage is TRBJ2-1; possibly TRBD1 for D (6 bases). The CDR3 runs to 15 residues. Germline CDR1 LNHNV, CDR2 YYDKDF (reference sequence). V was clipped by 1 base and J by 0 bases, with 7 bases between them. This CDR3 reads CATSRAGDSYNEQFF. The CDR3 DNA is TGTGCCACCAGCAGAGCAGGGGACTCCTACAATGAGCAGTTCTTC.

The chain is built from TRBV7-9 and TRBJ2-3; 8 nucleotides line up with TRBD2. The CDR3 loop spans 15 amino acids. Unmatched junction bases numbered 7, after V lost 4 bases and J lost 4 bases. The germline V gene encodes CDR1 SEHNR and CDR2 FQNEAQ (reference sequence). The CDR3 sequence: CASSWGRAGADTQYF. CDR3 DNA sequence: TGTGCCAGCAGCTGGGGACGAGCGGGAGCAGATACGCAGTATTTT.

Worth noting for this clonotype: A read error may produce the germline difference seen at one junction end. The V call is TRBV12-3 or TRBV12-4, the J call TRBJ2-3, with D unresolved. The CDR3 consists of 14 residues. CDR3 sequence: CASSLPLSTDTEYF. The CDR3 nucleotides are TGTGCCAGCAGTTTACCCCTGAGCACAGATACGGAGTATTTT.

This clonotype was counted once. This may arise from a read error, as a much more abundant clone is one base away. This chain uses TRBV7-2 with TRBJ2-5, with D perhaps assigned TRBD1 or TRBD2 (5 bases each). Germline loops: CDR1 SGHTA, CDR2 FQGNSA. The CDR3 sequence is 15 residues long. V shed 1 base and J shed 11 bases, with 20 bases lying between them. The CDR3 spells CASSLGSRAPGGQYF. CDR3 DNA: TGTGCCAGCAGCTTAGGTAGCAGGGCCCCAGGCGGGCAGTACTTC. The variable domain in full, with the rest retrieved from reference TRBV7-2 and TRBJ2-5, is GAGVSQSPSNKVTEKGKDVELRCDPISGHTALYWYRQSLGQGLEFLIYFQGNSAPDKSGLPSDRFSAERTGGSVSTLTIQRTQQEDSAVYLCASSLGSRAPGGQYFGPGTRLLVL.

CDR3 DNA: TGCGCCAGCCAGGGGAATCCCGACAGGTCAAACTACGAGCAGTACTTC. Its translation: CASQGNPDRSNYEQYF. This sequence joins TRBV5-1 and TRBJ2-4; tentative D call: TRBD1 (6 bases). The J call could be wrong; TRBJ2-7 is a better fit for the DNA end. Germline V CDR1 and CDR2: SGHRS, YFSETQ. The CDR3 runs to 16 residues.

This clonotype was recorded a few times. The chain recombines TRBV27 with TRBJ1-5, with D unresolved. CDR3 length: 14 amino acids. V was pared by 0 bases and J by 4 bases, with 7 bases between. CDR1 MNHEY and CDR2 SMNVEV come from the germline V gene (reference sequence). CDR3 DNA sequence: TGTGCCAGCAGTTTATCGCCTCCTAATCAGCCCCAGCATTTT. This codes for CASSLSPPNQPQHF.

Concerning this clonotype: One end of the junction varies from germline; a read error may be responsible. This chain uses TRBV6-1 with TRBJ2-5, with 7 positions matching TRBD2. The CDR3 length is 11 residues. The germline CDR1 and CDR2 sequences are MNHNS and SASEGT. The CDR3, as DNA: TGTACCAGCAGGGAGGGAGAGACCCAGTACTTC. Protein product: CTSREGETQYF.

The rearrangement links TRBV12-3 or TRBV12-4 to TRBJ1-5, with D maybe TRBD1 (6 bases). This CDR3 region has 14 residues. The germline V and J ends were trimmed by 6 bases and 4 bases, with 13 bases remaining between them. The DNA for the CDR3 is TGTGCCAGCAGCCCCGACAGGACAAATCAGCCCCAGCATTTT. Its protein is CASSPDRTNQPQHF.

The chain couples TRBV6-6 to TRBJ1-2; 8 positions match TRBD1. The CDR3 length is 16 residues. Germline CDR1 is MNHNY and CDR2 is SVGAGI (reference sequence). After removal of 10 bases from V and 1 base from J, the junction contained 14 bases not matched to a gene. This CDR3 reads CANSGHGTGVNYGYTF. CDR3 sequence (DNA): TGTGCCAACAGCGGCCACGGGACAGGAGTTAACTATGGCTACACCTTC.

There are a few counts of this clonotype. The chain has TRBV15 and TRBJ2-1, with 12 bases that match TRBD2. CDR1 is LNHNV, CDR2 YYDKDF, per germline (reference sequence). Germline trimming cut 5 bases from V and 8 bases from J; bases unmatched to any gene: 10. This CDR3 is built from 16 residues. The CDR3 DNA reads TGTGCCACCAGCGCTTTAGGACTAGCGGGAAACGATGAGCAGTTCTTC. This encodes CATSALGLAGNDEQFF.

Remarks on this clonotype: A much larger clone lies a single base off, so this may be a read error. The gene calls are TRBV9 and TRBJ2-1; D is possibly TRBD2 (6 bases). From germline, CDR1 is SGDLS and CDR2 YYNGEE. The CDR3 consists of 14 residues. The V end was cut by 2 bases, the J end by 10 bases, with 16 bases between. The CDR3 DNA reads as TGTGCCAGCAGCGTCATCGGGACTGGCGAAGAGCAGTTCTTC. It encodes CASSVIGTGEEQFF.

The chain carries TRBV12-3 or TRBV12-4 and TRBJ2-1; D remains unclear. The CDR3 is 12 residues long. V dropped 6 bases and J dropped 3 bases, with 6 bases sitting between them. CDR3 amino acids: CASSRFYNEQFF. The DNA of the CDR3 is TGTGCCAGCAGCCGGTTCTACAATGAGCAGTTCTTC.

The chain carries TRBV11-2 and TRBJ2-3; D is uncertain. The ends were cut back, 4 bases at V and 1 base at J, with 15 bases in the middle. Germline loops: CDR1 SGHAT, CDR2 FQNNGV. This CDR3 has 16 residues. The CDR3 DNA reads TGTGCCAGCAGCTCACACACTGGTCTCGGCACAGATACGCAGTATTTT. Protein: CASSSHTGLGTDTQYF.

J is TRBJ2-3 and V is TRBV28, with D perhaps given as TRBD1 or TRBD2 (5 bases each). The CDR3 runs to 15 residues. V was shortened by 3 bases and J by 8 bases, with 18 bases between the two germline ends. Germline loops: CDR1 MDHEN, CDR2 SYDVKM. This CDR3 reads CASSLTGTDQGTQYF. The CDR3 region has the DNA TGTGCCAGCAGTTTGACCGGGACGGATCAGGGTACGCAGTATTTT.